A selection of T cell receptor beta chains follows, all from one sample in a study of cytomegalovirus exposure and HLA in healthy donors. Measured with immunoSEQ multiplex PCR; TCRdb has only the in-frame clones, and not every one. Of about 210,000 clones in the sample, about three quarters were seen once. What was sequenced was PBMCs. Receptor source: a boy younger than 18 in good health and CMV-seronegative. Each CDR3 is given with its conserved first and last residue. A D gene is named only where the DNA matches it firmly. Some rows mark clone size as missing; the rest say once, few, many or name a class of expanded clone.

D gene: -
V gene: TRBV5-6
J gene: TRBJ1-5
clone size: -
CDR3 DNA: TGTGCCAGCAGCTTGAAAGCTCAGCCCCAGCATTTT
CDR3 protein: CASSLKAQPQHF

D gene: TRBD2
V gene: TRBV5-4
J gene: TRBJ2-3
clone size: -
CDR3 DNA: TGTGCCAGCAGCTTGGCAGCTAGCGGGGGGGCCATACCCACAGATACGCAGTATTTT
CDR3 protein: CASSLAASGGAIPTDTQYF

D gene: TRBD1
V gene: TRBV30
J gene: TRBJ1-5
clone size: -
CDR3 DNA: TGTGCCTGGACGGACAGGGCGGATCAGCCCCAGCATTTT
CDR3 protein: CAWTDRADQPQHF

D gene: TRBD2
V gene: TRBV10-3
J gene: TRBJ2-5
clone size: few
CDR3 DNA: TGTGCCATCGGACCAGTCAGCGGGAGGGCGGAGACCCAGTACTTC
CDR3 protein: CAIGPVSGRAETQYF

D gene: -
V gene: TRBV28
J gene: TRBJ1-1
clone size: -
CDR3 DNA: TGTGCCAGCAGGCCACCACAGATAAACACTGAAGCTTTCTTT
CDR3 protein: CASRPPQINTEAFF

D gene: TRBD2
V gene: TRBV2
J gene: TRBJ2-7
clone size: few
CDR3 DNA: TGTGCCAGCAGGGGAGCGGGAAAATCCTACGAGCAGTACTTC
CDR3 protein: CASRGAGKSYEQYF

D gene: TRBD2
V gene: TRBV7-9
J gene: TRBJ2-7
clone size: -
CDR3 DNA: TGTGCCAGCACCAAACTAGCGGGAGGGGGCTACGAGCAGTACTTC
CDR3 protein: CASTKLAGGGYEQYF

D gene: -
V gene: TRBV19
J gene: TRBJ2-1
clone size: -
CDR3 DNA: TGTGCCAGTAGTATCGGGCAGCCAGGGGATGAGCAGTTCTTC
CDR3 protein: CASSIGQPGDEQFF

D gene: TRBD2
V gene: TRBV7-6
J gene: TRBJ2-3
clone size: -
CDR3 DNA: TGTGCCAGCAGCTTAATGCTAGCGGGACGCACAGATACGCAGTATTTT
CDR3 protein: CASSLMLAGRTDTQYF

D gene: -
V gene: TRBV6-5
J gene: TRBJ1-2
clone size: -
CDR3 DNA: TGTGCCAGCAGTTCTCGGGGGGATGGCTACACCTTC
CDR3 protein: CASSSRGDGYTF

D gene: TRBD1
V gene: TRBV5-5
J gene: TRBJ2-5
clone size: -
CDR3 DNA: TGTGCCAGCAGCTTGGCCAGGGGGCGAGAGACCCAGTACTTC
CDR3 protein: CASSLARGRETQYF

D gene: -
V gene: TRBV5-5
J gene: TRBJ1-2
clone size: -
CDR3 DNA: TGTGCCAGCAGTAAACGGTTCTCGTTGGTGGAGGGCTACACCTTC
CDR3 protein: CASSKRFSLVEGYTF

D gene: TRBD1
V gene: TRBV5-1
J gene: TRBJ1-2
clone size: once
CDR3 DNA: TGCGCCAGCAGCTTGGATAGGAGACAGGGAAAAGGTGGCTACACCTTC
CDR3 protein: CASSLDRRQGKGGYTF

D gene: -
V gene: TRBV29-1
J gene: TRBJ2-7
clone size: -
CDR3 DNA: TGCAGCGTTGTAGGGGTCGAGCAGTACTTC
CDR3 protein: CSVVGVEQYF

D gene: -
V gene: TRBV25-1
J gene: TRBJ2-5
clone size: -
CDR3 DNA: TGTGCCAGCGGAACAGGGATGAGGGAGACCCAGTACTTC
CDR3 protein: CASGTGMRETQYF

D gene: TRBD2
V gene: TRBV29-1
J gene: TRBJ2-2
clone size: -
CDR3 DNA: TGCAGCGTTGGACTAGCGCCGAACACCGGGGAGCTGTTTTTT
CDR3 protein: CSVGLAPNTGELFF

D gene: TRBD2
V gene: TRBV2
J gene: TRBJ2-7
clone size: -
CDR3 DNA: TGTGCCAGCAGTGACTTAGCGGGGGACTACGAGCAGTACTTC
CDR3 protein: CASSDLAGDYEQYF

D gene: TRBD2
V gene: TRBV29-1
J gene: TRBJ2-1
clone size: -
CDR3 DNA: TGCAGCGTTGGTCGGCTAGCGGAACTTGGGGGTGAGCAGTTCTTC
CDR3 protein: CSVGRLAELGGEQFF

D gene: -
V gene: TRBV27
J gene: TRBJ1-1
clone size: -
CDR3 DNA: TGTGCCAGCAGTACGTCCGGGACAAGTCTCAACACTGAAGCTTTCTTT
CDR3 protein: CASSTSGTSLNTEAFF

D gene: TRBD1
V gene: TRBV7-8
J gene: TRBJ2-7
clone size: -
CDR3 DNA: TGTGCCAGCAGCTTAGGCGGGACAGGGTACGAGCAGTACTTC
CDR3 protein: CASSLGGTGYEQYF

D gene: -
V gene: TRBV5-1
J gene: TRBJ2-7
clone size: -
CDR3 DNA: TGCGCCAGCAGCCTTGAGGCCCTCTACGAGCAGTACTTC
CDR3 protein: CASSLEALYEQYF

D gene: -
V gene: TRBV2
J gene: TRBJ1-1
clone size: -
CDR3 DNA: TGTGCCAGCAGTAGCTCCGTTCACAGTGAAGCTTTCTTT
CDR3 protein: CASSSSVHSEAFF

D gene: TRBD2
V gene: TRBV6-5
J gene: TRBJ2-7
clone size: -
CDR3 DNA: TGTGCCAGCAGCCCCCCCCTAGCGGGGGTCTACGAGCAGTACTTC
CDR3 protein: CASSPPLAGVYEQYF

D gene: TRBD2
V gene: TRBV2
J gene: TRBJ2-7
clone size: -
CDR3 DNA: TGTGCCAGCAGTACCGCCAGCGGGAGGGCCCCCTACGAGCAGTACTTC
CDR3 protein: CASSTASGRAPYEQYF

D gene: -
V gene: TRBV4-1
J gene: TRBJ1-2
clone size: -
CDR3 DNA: TGCGCCAGCAGCCCCACGGCGGTTCTTGAGGGCTACACCTTC
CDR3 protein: CASSPTAVLEGYTF

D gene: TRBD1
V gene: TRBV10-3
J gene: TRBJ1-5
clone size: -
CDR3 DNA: TGTGCCATCGGGGGACAGGGAGGTCAGCCCCAGCATTTT
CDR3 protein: CAIGGQGGQPQHF

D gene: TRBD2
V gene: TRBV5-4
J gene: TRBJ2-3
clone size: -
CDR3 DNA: TGTGCCAGCAGCTTGAAGACTAGCGGAAGCACAGATACGCAGTATTTT
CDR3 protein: CASSLKTSGSTDTQYF

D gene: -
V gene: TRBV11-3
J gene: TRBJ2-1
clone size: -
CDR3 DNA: TGTGCCAGCAGCTTCGGTCAGGGATCTCCCAATGAGCAGTTCTTC
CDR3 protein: CASSFGQGSPNEQFF

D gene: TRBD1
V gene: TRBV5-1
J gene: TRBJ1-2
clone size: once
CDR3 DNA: TGCGCCAGCAGCGGGGACGGGACAGGGGGCATGGGCTACACCTTC
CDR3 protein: CASSGDGTGGMGYTF

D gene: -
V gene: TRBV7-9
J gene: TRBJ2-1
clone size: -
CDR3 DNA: TGTGCCAGCAGCTTAGTTGGCCACAATGAGCAGTTCTTC
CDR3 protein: CASSLVGHNEQFF

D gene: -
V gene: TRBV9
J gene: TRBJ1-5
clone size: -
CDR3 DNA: TGTGCCAGCAGCGTAGACGGTGATCAGCCCCAGCATTTT
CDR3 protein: CASSVDGDQPQHF

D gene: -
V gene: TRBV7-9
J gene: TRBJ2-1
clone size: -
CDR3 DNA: TGTGCCAGCAGCTTAGGAGTAGAGACTTACAATGAGCAGTTCTTC
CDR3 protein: CASSLGVETYNEQFF

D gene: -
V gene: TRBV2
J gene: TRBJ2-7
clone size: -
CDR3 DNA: TGTGCCAGCAGCCCTCGATGGGGGCTAGGATACGAGCAGTACTTC
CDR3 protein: CASSPRWGLGYEQYF

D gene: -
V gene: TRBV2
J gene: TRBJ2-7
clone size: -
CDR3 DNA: TGTGCCAGCAGTGGGGGCGGAGGGGGCGAGAGTCTCGGCTACGAGCAGTACTTC
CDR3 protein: CASSGGGGGESLGYEQYF

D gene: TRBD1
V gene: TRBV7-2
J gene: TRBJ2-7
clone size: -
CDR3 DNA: TGTGCCAGCAGCCGAGACAGGGGGCTCTACGAGCAGTACTTC
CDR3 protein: CASSRDRGLYEQYF

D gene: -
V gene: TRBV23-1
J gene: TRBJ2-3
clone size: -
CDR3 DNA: TGCGCCAGCAGGATCCGGGACACAGATACGCAGTATTTT
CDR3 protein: CASRIRDTDTQYF

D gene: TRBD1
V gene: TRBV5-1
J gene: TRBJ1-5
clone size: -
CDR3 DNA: TGCGCCAGCAGCGTAGGGGGCAGTACCAATCAGCCCCAGCATTTT
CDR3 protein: CASSVGGSTNQPQHF

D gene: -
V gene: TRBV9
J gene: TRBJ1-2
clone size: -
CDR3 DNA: TGTGCCAGCAGCCAACAGGGCGTTGACTACACCTTC
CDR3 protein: CASSQQGVDYTF

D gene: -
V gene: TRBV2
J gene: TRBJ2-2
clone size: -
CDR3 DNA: TGTGCCAGCGCGGGACTGGTAAACACCGGGGAGCTGTTTTTT
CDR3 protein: CASAGLVNTGELFF

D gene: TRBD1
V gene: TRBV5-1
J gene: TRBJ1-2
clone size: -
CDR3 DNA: TGCGCCAGCAGTGCAGACAGGGTGAACTATGGCTACACCTTC
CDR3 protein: CASSADRVNYGYTF

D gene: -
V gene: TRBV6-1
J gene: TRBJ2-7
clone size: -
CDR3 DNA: TGTGCCAGCAGTACCAGCGGGTGGGGGACCTACGAGCAGTACTTC
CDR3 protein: CASSTSGWGTYEQYF

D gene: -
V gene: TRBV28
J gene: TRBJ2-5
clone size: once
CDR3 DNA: TGTGCCACACAGGGTTCGGGGAGTTGGGAGACCCAGTACTTC
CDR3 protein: CATQGSGSWETQYF

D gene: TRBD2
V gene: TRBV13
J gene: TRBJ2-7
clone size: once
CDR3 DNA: TGTGCCAGCAGCTTGGGGACTAGCGGGGTCTACGAGCAGTACTTC
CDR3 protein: CASSLGTSGVYEQYF

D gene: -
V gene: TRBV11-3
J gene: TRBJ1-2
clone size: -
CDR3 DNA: TGTGCCAGCAGCGTAAGCTCCTCTAACTATGGCTACACCTTC
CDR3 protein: CASSVSSSNYGYTF

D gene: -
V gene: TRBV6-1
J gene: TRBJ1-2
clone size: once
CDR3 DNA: TGTGCCAGCAGTGAAAGAGGTTATGGCTACACCTTC
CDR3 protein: CASSERGYGYTF

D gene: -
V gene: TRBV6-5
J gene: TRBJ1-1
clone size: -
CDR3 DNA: TGTGCCAGCAGTTACGGAGGGTTTGAAGCTTTCTTT
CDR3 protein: CASSYGGFEAFF

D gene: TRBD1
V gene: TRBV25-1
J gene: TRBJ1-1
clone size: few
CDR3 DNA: TGTGCCAGCAGTGAACCGGGACAGGGGAACACTGAAGCTTTCTTT
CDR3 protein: CASSEPGQGNTEAFF